These 20 T cell receptor beta chains were all obtained from the same sample, sequenced in a study of control samples from healthy donors and cancer patients (dated by TCRdb to about 2020). The library was obtained by the immunoSEQ multiplex PCR assay. TCRdb re-hosts the immuneACCESS table, in-frame sequences only. Its copies lack some clones; in the studies checked, an unresolved V gene accounts for under half of them, and the cause for the rest is not known. Counted in this sample were 85,000 to 90,000 clones; about 89% of them appeared once. About 21% of the sample belongs to the ten largest clones. Source material: blood. Receptors were obtained from a man in his thirties or forties in good health.

The chain uses TRBV5-4 and TRBJ2-5, with 10 bases fitting TRBD2. Trimming at V came to 2 bases and at J to 4 bases, leaving 5 bases not matched to a gene. CDR3 size: 15 residues. Germline loops: CDR1 SGHNT, CDR2 YYREEE (reference sequence). Here the CDR3 DNA reads TGTGCCAGCAGCTTAGCGGGGGGGCCAGGAGAGACCCAGTACTTC. Amino acid sequence: CASSLAGGPGETQYF.

V usage is TRBV9 and J usage is TRBJ1-2; D might be TRBD1 (6 bases). From germline, CDR1 is SGDLS and CDR2 YYNGEE. The CDR3 covers 13 residues. V gave up 0 bases and J gave up 4 bases, with 7 bases separating them. The CDR3 coding sequence is TGTGCCAGCAGCGTAGGGACAGCCTATGGCTACACCTTC. It yields the protein CASSVGTAYGYTF. The entire variable domain, with the rest obtained from reference TRBV9 and TRBJ1-2, is as follows: DSGVTQTPKHLITATGQRVTLRCSPRSGDLSVYWYQQSLDQGLQFLIQYYNGEERAKGNILERFSAQQFPDLHSELNLSSLELGDSALYFCASSVGTAYGYTFGSGTRLTVV.

The CDR3 DNA reads as TGTGCCAGCAGTGAAGACCCCCCCCGGGCGGGGGGTTACAATGAGCAGTTCTTC. Its translation is CASSEDPPRAGGYNEQFF. The chain is built from TRBV2 and TRBJ2-1, with 8 bases that match TRBD2. Germline V CDR1 and CDR2: SNHLY, FYNNEI. There are 18 residues in the CDR3. V dropped 1 base and J dropped 4; count of bases not matched to a gene: 12.

In DNA form, the CDR3 reads TGCAGCGTCATCACAGGGGGCCAAGGCTACACCTTC. This sequence encodes CSVITGGQGYTF. The chain recombines TRBV29-1 with TRBJ1-2, with 9 bases identical to TRBD1. Per the germline V gene, CDR1 is SQVTM and CDR2 is ANQGSEA. Unmatched junction bases numbered 7, after V lost 6 bases and J lost 8 bases. CDR3 size: 12 residues.

The chain links TRBV11-2 to TRBJ2-3; 7 bases line up with TRBD1. Trimming cost V 1 base and J 0 bases; bases outside gene matches: 4. CDR3 length equals 16 residues. In germline, CDR1 is SGHAT, CDR2 FQNNGV. CDR3 sequence reads: CASSLGGQSSTDTQYF. As DNA, the CDR3 is TGTGCCAGCAGCTTAGGGGGACAGAGTAGCACAGATACGCAGTATTTT.

This chain uses TRBV21-1 with TRBJ1-2. TRBV21-1 is recorded as a pseudogene. This CDR3 comprises 11 residues. CDR3 sequence (DNA): TGTGCCAGCGGATCCACGGATGGCTACACCTTC. This sequence encodes CASGSTDGYTF.

This clone was recorded once. This chain uses TRBV27 with TRBJ1-1; D is possibly TRBD1 (5 bases). Germline CDR1 is MNHEY and CDR2 is SMNVEV (reference sequence). The CDR3 is 14 residues long. Deletions cut 2 bases from V and 0 bases from J, with 7 bases between. The DNA for the CDR3 is TGTGCCAGCAGTTTAGGGGCAGTGAACACTGAAGCTTTCTTT. Translated, it gives CASSLGAVNTEAFF.

The rearrangement links TRBV4-1 to TRBJ1-2, with D unresolved. Germline V gene sequence: CDR1 MGHRA, CDR2 YSYEKL. V was clipped by 4 bases and J by 3 bases, with 15 bases between them. The CDR3 sequence is 15 residues long. As DNA, the CDR3 is TGCGCCAGCAGCCGCGCGGAAGGTAACCACTATGGCTACACCTTC. Translating it yields CASSRAEGNHYGYTF.

This chain uses TRBV10-3 with TRBJ1-1; tentatively, D is TRBD1 (6 bases). This CDR3 is 14 amino acids long. V was clipped by 4 bases and J by 4 bases, with 13 bases between them. Germline V gives CDR1 ENHRY, CDR2 SYGVKD. For the CDR3, the DNA is TGTGCCATCAGTGTAGGGGGAAGGAGCACTGAAGCTTTCTTT. This translates into CAISVGGRSTEAFF.

The rearrangement joins TRBV7-8 to TRBJ1-2; perhaps TRBD1 as D (6 bases). In germline, CDR1 is SGHVS, CDR2 FQNEAQ. This CDR3 has 17 amino acids. V was trimmed by 1 base and J by 8 bases, leaving 23 bases between them. CDR3 region: CASSLGVSGAQVGGYTF. CDR3 DNA sequence: TGTGCCAGCAGCTTAGGGGTCTCGGGGGCGCAGGTGGGAGGCTACACCTTC.

V is TRBV6-5 and J is TRBJ2-1, with TRBD2 matching over 10 bases. The junction had 2 bases not matched to a gene; V was cut back by 4 bases and J by 2 bases. The CDR3 runs 15 residues. The germline gives CDR1 MNHEY, CDR2 SVGAGI. Here the CDR3 reads CASSLSGGAYNEQFF. DNA for the CDR3: TGTGCCAGCAGTTTAAGCGGGGGGGCCTACAATGAGCAGTTCTTC.

Comment on this clone: A junction boundary mismatches the germline segment, possibly from a read error. The same CDR3 also results from other DNA sequences found in this sample. The J gene is TRBJ2-3, the V gene TRBV11-2, with D hard to call. Germline V gene sequence: CDR1 SGHAT, CDR2 FQNNGV. The CDR3 spans 15 residues. The CDR3 bases are TGCGCCAGCAGCCTACTCCAGACTAGCACAGATACGCAGTATTTT. Its protein is CASSLLQTSTDTQYF.

The rearrangement links TRBV27 to TRBJ1-1, with D perhaps TRBD1 (5 bases). The CDR3 runs 14 residues. The V gene lost 5 bases and the J gene lost 3 bases, with 13 bases spanning the gap. Germline CDR1 and CDR2: MNHEY and SMNVEV (reference sequence). The CDR3 DNA reads TGTGCCAGCAGTGGCAGGGCCCCCGACACTGAAGCTTTCTTT. It specifies CASSGRAPDTEAFF.

The chain employs TRBV2 and TRBJ1-4; 8 nucleotides line up with TRBD1. CDR1 is SNHLY, CDR2 FYNNEI, per germline. Trimming removed 6 bases from V and 6 bases from J; junction bases left unmatched: 6. The CDR3 has 14 amino acids. The CDR3 spells CASRLTGDDEKLFF. The CDR3 DNA reads TGTGCCAGCAGGCTGACAGGGGACGATGAAAAACTGTTTTTT.

The chain links TRBV19 to TRBJ2-2; 7 bases line up with TRBD2. The germline V gene encodes CDR1 LNHDA and CDR2 SQIVND (reference sequence). V trimming: 3 bases; J trimming: 3 bases; junction bases outside the gene matches: 13. This CDR3 has 18 amino acids. The CDR3 region has the DNA TGTGCCAGTAGTATTCGCCCAGCGGGGTCACTTGACACCGGGGAGCTGTTTTTT. Its protein product is CASSIRPAGSLDTGELFF. Complete variable domain (other parts from reference TRBV19 and TRBJ2-2): DGGITQSPKYLFRKEGQNVTLSCEQNLNHDAMYWYRQDPGQGLRLIYYSQIVNDFQKGDIAEGYSVSREKKESFPLTVTSAQKNPTAFYLCASSIRPAGSLDTGELFFGEGSRLTVL.

This rearrangement joins TRBV24-1 to TRBJ2-2, with D tentatively TRBD1 (6 bases). In germline, CDR1 is KGHDR, CDR2 SFDVKD. There are 16 residues in the CDR3. V was trimmed by 6 bases and J by 3 bases, leaving 16 bases between them. The CDR3 DNA reads TGTGCCACCAGTATGGTGGGGCAGGGGTACACCGGGGAGCTGTTTTTT. It specifies CATSMVGQGYTGELFF.

This chain uses TRBV21-1 with TRBJ1-6. TRBV21-1 is a known pseudogene. The CDR3 is 15 amino acids. CDR3 nucleotides: TGTGCCAGCCTGATCCCCGGGTCGGGGAATTCACCCCTCCACTTT. This translates into CASLIPGSGNSPLHF.

The chain recombines TRBV19 with TRBJ1-5; 12 bases are shared with TRBD1. Germline loops: CDR1 LNHDA, CDR2 SQIVND (reference sequence). V lost 4 bases to trimming and J lost 4 bases; unmatched junction nucleotides: 5. This CDR3 comprises 16 residues. CDR3 residues: CASSTWDRGQNQPQHF. DNA for the CDR3: TGTGCCAGTAGTACGTGGGACAGGGGGCAGAATCAGCCCCAGCATTTT.

V and J are TRBV9 and TRBJ2-1; maybe TRBD1 (7 bases). Trimming pared 1 base from V and 0 bases from J, leaving 8 bases between. In germline, CDR1 is SGDLS, CDR2 YYNGEE. This CDR3 spans 15 amino acids. CDR3 residues: CASSVQGGSYNEQFF. In nucleotides, the CDR3 is TGTGCCAGCAGCGTACAGGGGGGCTCCTACAATGAGCAGTTCTTC.

The chain combines TRBV5-1 with TRBJ2-5; possibly TRBD1 or TRBD2 for D (6 bases each). Per the germline V gene, CDR1 is SGHRS and CDR2 is YFSETQ. Trimming left V 3 bases short and J 5 bases short, with 14 bases between. The CDR3 is made up of 14 amino acids. CDR3: CASSSTGAGETQYF. DNA for the CDR3: TGCGCCAGCAGCTCTACGGGGGCTGGGGAGACCCAGTACTTC.